The T cell receptor (beta chain) described here comes from a study of cytomegalovirus exposure and HLA in healthy donors. Study as a whole: It was reported in a later analysis that the same platform had been used for the approximately 110 validation repertoires as for the roughly 670 first-cohort repertoires.

The data were produced by immunoSEQ multiplex PCR, yet TCRdb's version contains in-frame clones alone and is incomplete. The data contain over 200,000 clones, about 86% of them singletons. Sequencing was carried out using PBMCs. This receptor was taken from a young woman in good health and CMV-seronegative.

This chain's CDR3 is CASSDDRRLGRNEQFF. As DNA, the CDR3 is TGTGCCAGTAGTGACGACAGGAGACTTGGTAGGAATGAGCAGTTCTTC. V gene TRBV19 combines with J gene TRBJ2-1, with D perhaps TRBD1 (6 bases). V was clipped by 5 bases and J by 7 bases, with 21 bases between them. The CDR3 is 16 amino acids. In germline, CDR1 is LNHDA, CDR2 SQIVND (reference sequence).